Presented here are 27 T cell receptor beta chains from one specimen sequenced in a study of regulatory T cells in long-lasting Graves disease. Noted time point: newly diagnosed GD, antithyroid drugs for less than 3 months. Researchers made the TCR library from RNA that was extracted from PBMCs. CDR3-region Arm-PCR and iRepertoire HTBI primers produced the TCR beta libraries. TCRdb reprocessed the multiplex PCR reads with MiXCR, giving one entry per CDR3 protein. Among about 520,000 distinct CDR3 sequences listed, approximately 12% were seen once. These same data were also listed under a study on T cells in Graves' hyperthyroidism and ophthalmopathy.

The starting material was peripheral blood mononuclear cells (PBMCs), obtained at new diagnosis, from a patient treated with antithyroid drugs. The receptors stem from a young woman with Graves disease.

This chain uses TRBV9 with TRBJ1-3, with 10 bases fitting TRBD1. V dropped 0 bases and J dropped 0; count of bases not matched to a gene: 3. Germline CDR1 reads SGDLS; CDR2 reads YYNGEE. The length of the CDR3 is 17 residues. In DNA form, the CDR3 reads TGTGCCAGCAGCGTAGGACAGGGGGCAAGCTCTGGAAACACCATATATTTT. This encodes CASSVGQGASSGNTIYF.

This clonotype was counted only a few times. This chain uses TRBV15 with TRBJ2-4, with no clear D. CDR3 length: 17 residues. V dropped 2 bases and J dropped 0 bases, with 14 bases sitting between them. The V gene's germline CDR1 is LNHNV and CDR2 YYDKDF (reference sequence). CDR3: CATSRFPGPEAKNIQYF. CDR3 sequence (DNA): TGTGCCACCAGCAGATTTCCGGGCCCCGAAGCCAAAAACATTCAGTACTTC.

This clonotype was seen repeatedly, ten times or more. V is TRBV11-2 and J is TRBJ2-3; D remains unclear. The CDR3 has 16 amino acids. Trimming took 1 base from V and 0 from J, leaving 11 bases between them. Germline CDR1 is SGHAT and CDR2 is FQNNGV. As DNA, the CDR3 is TGTGCCAGCAGCTTAGCGGGCAGACCTAGCACAGATACGCAGTATTTT. This codes for CASSLAGRPSTDTQYF.

This clonotype was observed at least ten times. The rearrangement links TRBV15 to TRBJ2-1; 7 nucleotides agree with TRBD1. The CDR3 sequence is 18 residues long. V shed 2 bases, J shed 0 bases, and the junction held 10 bases outside the gene matches. CDR1 and CDR2 (germline): LNHNV, YYDKDF (reference sequence). The CDR3 region is CATSRTGTAISSYNEQFF. The CDR3 DNA follows: TGTGCCACCAGCAGAACCGGGACAGCAATTAGCTCCTACAATGAGCAGTTCTTC.

This clonotype was observed many times. The chain employs TRBV7-2 and TRBJ2-1; TRBD2 is a possible D gene (5 bases). The CDR3 totals 15 residues. Trimming pared 0 bases from V and 5 bases from J, leaving 11 bases between. Germline V gives CDR1 SGHTA, CDR2 FQGNSA. Here the CDR3 reads CASSLAGFGNNEQFF. The CDR3 DNA is TGTGCCAGCAGCTTAGCAGGGTTCGGGAACAATGAGCAGTTCTTC.

This clonotype was counted ten times or more. This rearrangement joins TRBV5-1 to TRBJ2-1, with 7 nucleotides matching TRBD2. J was trimmed by 0 bases and V by 2 bases; bases with no gene match: 8. CDR1 is SGHRS and CDR2 is YFSETQ in the germline V gene. This CDR3 region has 17 residues. CDR3 loop: CASSFLSLASSYNEQFF. The CDR3 region has the DNA TGCGCCAGCAGCTTCCTCTCACTAGCGAGCTCCTACAATGAGCAGTTCTTC.

Ten or more counts support this clonotype. The rearrangement links TRBV11-3 to TRBJ1-6; D unresolved. The germline gives CDR1 SGHNT, CDR2 YENEEA. The CDR3 contains 13 residues. V shed 3 bases and J shed 8 bases, with 8 bases lying between them. CDR3 amino acids: CASSLWSYSPLHF. Written as DNA, the CDR3 is TGTGCCAGCAGCTTGTGGAGTTATTCACCCCTCCACTTT.

The chain uses TRBV19 and TRBJ2-7, with D perhaps matching TRBD2 (7 bases). CDR1 is LNHDA and CDR2 is SQIVND in the germline V gene (reference sequence). V lost 3 bases and J lost 2, with 8 bases in between. CDR3 length: 13 residues. The CDR3 DNA sequence: TGTGCCAGTAGTATGGGGGGGCCCTACGAGCAGTACTTC. It encodes CASSMGGPYEQYF.

This clonotype was seen a handful of times. The chain carries TRBV14 and TRBJ2-1, with D perhaps TRBD2 (6 bases). Trimming left V 5 bases short and J 9 bases short, with 17 bases between. Germline CDR1 reads SGHDN; CDR2 reads FVKESK. The CDR3 has 14 amino acids. CDR3 protein: CASSEGRLESEQFF. The DNA of the CDR3 is TGTGCCAGCAGCGAGGGGAGGTTAGAGAGTGAGCAGTTCTTC.

This clonotype was counted at least ten times. The chain employs TRBV3-1 and TRBJ2-1, with D uncertain. Trimming removed 2 bases at V and 2 bases at J, with 10 bases between. The CDR3 contains 15 residues. The germline CDR1 and CDR2 sequences are LGHDT and YNNKEL (reference sequence). CDR3 sequence: CASSQLGFTYNEQFF. For the CDR3, the DNA is TGTGCCAGCAGCCAATTGGGGTTTACCTACAATGAGCAGTTCTTC.

Many counts were recorded for this clonotype. This chain uses TRBV20-1 with TRBJ2-7; D gene ambiguous. The CDR3 has 11 amino acids. Per germline, CDR1 DFQATT and CDR2 SNEGSKA (reference sequence). V dropped 2 bases and J dropped 3 bases, with 5 bases sitting between them. The CDR3 reads CSARQVYEQYF. CDR3 nucleotides: TGCAGTGCTAGACAGGTCTACGAGCAGTACTTC.

The chain carries TRBV24-1 and TRBJ2-1, with TRBD1 matching over 12 bases. The CDR3 runs 14 residues. The junction had 7 bases not matched to a gene; V was cut back by 9 bases and J by 8 bases. Germline-derived CDR1 and CDR2 are KGHDR and SFDVKD. CDR3 amino acids: CATGTGGNWDEQFF. CDR3 nucleotides: TGTGCCACCGGGACAGGGGGCAATTGGGATGAGCAGTTCTTC.

In this sample, this clonotype turned up many times. This rearrangement joins TRBV2 to TRBJ1-2, with D unresolved. The CDR3 sequence is 14 residues long. CDR1 is SNHLY, CDR2 FYNNEI, per germline. V lost 2 bases, J lost 6 bases, and 13 bases lay in between. The CDR3 is CASSENDFRDGYTF. CDR3 DNA sequence: TGTGCCAGCAGTGAAAACGACTTTCGAGATGGCTACACCTTC.

This clonotype was detected many times. The genes are TRBV24-1 and TRBJ2-3; D gene ambiguous. CDR3 length equals 13 residues. Germline lookup yields CDR1 KGHDR and CDR2 SFDVKD. V lost 3 bases and J lost 1, with 4 bases in between. The CDR3 DNA reads TGTGCCACCAGTGATATCGGCACAGATACGCAGTATTTT. Amino acid sequence: CATSDIGTDTQYF.

In its sample, this clonotype was seen many times. The J gene is TRBJ2-1, the V gene TRBV28; 9 bases map to TRBD1. V dropped 8 bases and J dropped 7; count of bases not matched to a gene: 9. Germline CDR1 and CDR2: MDHEN and SYDVKM. CDR3 length equals 14 residues. The CDR3 loop reads CASGRTGDRNEQFF. Written as DNA, the CDR3 is TGTGCCAGCGGGAGGACAGGGGATAGGAATGAGCAGTTCTTC.

Ten or more counts support this clonotype. V gene TRBV18 combines with J gene TRBJ2-3, with D perhaps matching TRBD2 (5 bases). Germline values: CDR1 KGHSH, CDR2 LQKENI. There are 13 residues in the CDR3. The germline V and J ends were trimmed by 1 base and 4 bases, with 6 bases remaining between them. The CDR3 region has the DNA TGTGCCAGCTCACCACTACTAGCAGATACGCAGTATTTT. Translating it yields CASSPLLADTQYF.

This chain links TRBV20-1 with TRBJ2-2; 9 nucleotides align to TRBD1. Germline values: CDR1 DFQATT, CDR2 SNEGSKA (reference sequence). After removal of 2 bases from V and 7 bases from J, the junction contained 14 bases not matched to a gene. The CDR3 contains 17 residues. DNA of the CDR3: TGCAGTGCTAGACCACCTCCGGGACAGGGAGTCGTCGGGGAGCTGTTTTTT. Translated: CSARPPPGQGVVGELFF.

There are a few counts of this clonotype. The V call is TRBV19, the J call TRBJ1-1, with 8 bases fitting TRBD1. Germline CDR1 reads LNHDA; CDR2 reads SQIVND (reference sequence). Trimming removed 4 bases from V and 1 base from J; junction bases left unmatched: 8. This CDR3 has 16 amino acids. For the CDR3, the DNA is TGTGCCAGTAGTAATCCCCGGACAGGGCAGAACACTGAAGCTTTCTTT. Protein: CASSNPRTGQNTEAFF. Full variable domain (outside the CDR3, taken from reference TRBV19 and TRBJ1-1): DGGITQSPKYLFRKEGQNVTLSCEQNLNHDAMYWYRQDPGQGLRLIYYSQIVNDFQKGDIAEGYSVSREKKESFPLTVTSAQKNPTAFYLCASSNPRTGQNTEAFFGQGTRLTVV.

This clonotype has ten or more counts. V usage is TRBV2 and J usage is TRBJ1-1, with a tentative D call TRBD1 (5 bases). CDR1 is SNHLY and CDR2 is FYNNEI in the germline V gene. The CDR3 covers 12 residues. The V end was cut by 6 bases, the J end by 1 base, with 6 bases between. The CDR3 loop reads CASRGTNTEAFF. DNA for the CDR3: TGTGCCAGCAGGGGGACGAACACTGAAGCTTTCTTT.

This clonotype was counted at least ten times. The genes are TRBV20-1 and TRBJ1-1; tentative D call: TRBD1 (6 bases). CDR3 length: 14 residues. Germline V gives CDR1 DFQATT, CDR2 SNEGSKA (reference sequence). V dropped 4 bases and J dropped 4 bases, with 16 bases sitting between them. In DNA form, the CDR3 reads TGCAGTGCTACCACGGGGGGGGCTGGCACTGAAGCTTTCTTT. This codes for CSATTGGAGTEAFF.

There are many counts of this clonotype. The gene calls are TRBV10-3 and TRBJ1-1; the match to TRBD1 covers 7 bases. CDR1 is ENHRY and CDR2 is SYGVKD in the germline V gene. Trimming at V came to 4 bases and at J to 4 bases, leaving 12 bases not matched to a gene. The length of the CDR3 is 16 residues. Written as DNA, the CDR3 is TGTGCCATCAGTGGACCGTCAGGGGGAGTTGCCACTGAAGCTTTCTTT. Translation gives CAISGPSGGVATEAFF.

The chain links TRBV7-9 to TRBJ1-1, with D uncertain. This CDR3 region has 13 residues. Trimming cost V 2 bases and J 5 bases, with 9 bases left between them. Germline V CDR1 and CDR2: SEHNR, FQNEAQ (reference sequence). Written as DNA, the CDR3 is TGTGCCAGCAGCTTACTTTCCGGTACTGAAGCTTTCTTT. Residues: CASSLLSGTEAFF. The full variable domain, completed using reference TRBV7-9 and TRBJ1-1, is DTGVSQNPRHKITKRGQNVTFRCDPISEHNRLYWYRQTLGQGPEFLTYFQNEAQLEKSRLLSDRFSAERPKGSFSTLEIQRTEQGDSAMYLCASSLLSGTEAFFGQGTRLTVV.

This clonotype was found many times. The genes are TRBV6-1 and TRBJ1-3; D is perhaps TRBD1 (5 bases). Germline-derived CDR1 and CDR2 are MNHNS and SASEGT. V was pared by 3 bases and J by 0 bases, with 6 bases between. This CDR3 comprises 14 residues. The CDR3 sequence: CASSEDTSGNTIYF. CDR3 DNA sequence: TGTGCCAGCAGTGAGGACACCTCTGGAAACACCATATATTTT.

This clonotype was seen at least ten times. CDR3: CASSPLLAGAYNEQFF. In DNA form, the CDR3 reads TGTGCCAGCAGCCCTCTTCTCGCGGGAGCTTACAATGAGCAGTTCTTC. The chain has TRBV27 and TRBJ2-1, with 7 bases identical to TRBD2. Looked up from germline, CDR1 is MNHEY and CDR2 is SMNVEV (reference sequence). The CDR3 totals 16 residues. V trimming: 6 bases; J trimming: 4 bases; junction bases outside the gene matches: 12.

This clonotype has only a few counts. V usage is TRBV28 and J usage is TRBJ2-7, with D perhaps matching TRBD1 (6 bases). The germline V gene encodes CDR1 MDHEN and CDR2 SYDVKM. Trimming took off 2 bases at V and 5 bases at J, with 13 bases between the two ends. The length of the CDR3 is 14 residues. The CDR3 region has the DNA TGTGCCAGCAGTTTACCCCAAAACAGGGACGAGCAGTACTTC. This sequence encodes CASSLPQNRDEQYF.

There are a few counts of this clonotype. The chain combines TRBV6-2 or TRBV6-3 with TRBJ1-2; unclear D gene. The CDR3 is 13 amino acids. Trimming stripped 0 bases from V and 6 bases from J, with 8 bases between. The V gene's germline CDR1 is MNHEY and CDR2 SVGEGT. CDR3 DNA sequence: TGTGCCAGCAGTTACTCGAGGAAGAATGGCTACACCTTC. Its translation: CASSYSRKNGYTF.

This clonotype was detected many times. The chain recombines TRBV6-1 with TRBJ1-1; 7 positions agree with TRBD1. The CDR3 loop spans 15 amino acids. V shed 4 bases and J 0 bases; nucleotides not matched to a gene: 5. CDR1 and CDR2 (germline): MNHNS, SASEGT. The CDR3 here is CASSGTGTVNTEAFF. CDR3 coding DNA: TGTGCCAGCAGTGGGACCGGGACAGTGAACACTGAAGCTTTCTTT.